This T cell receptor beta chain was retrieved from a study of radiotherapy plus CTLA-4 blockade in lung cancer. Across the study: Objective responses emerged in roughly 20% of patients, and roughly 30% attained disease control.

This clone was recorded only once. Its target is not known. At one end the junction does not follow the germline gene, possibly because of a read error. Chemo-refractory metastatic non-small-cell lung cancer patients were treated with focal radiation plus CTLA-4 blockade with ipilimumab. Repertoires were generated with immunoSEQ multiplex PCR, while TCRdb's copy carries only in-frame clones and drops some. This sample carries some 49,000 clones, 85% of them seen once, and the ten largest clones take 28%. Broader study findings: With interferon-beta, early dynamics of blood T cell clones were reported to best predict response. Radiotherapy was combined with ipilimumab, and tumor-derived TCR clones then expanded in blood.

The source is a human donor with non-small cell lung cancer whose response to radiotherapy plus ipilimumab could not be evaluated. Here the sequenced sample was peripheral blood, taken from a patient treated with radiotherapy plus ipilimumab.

CDR3: CASSPYDSSVGNEQFF. As DNA, the CDR3 is TGTGCTAGCAGCCCATACGACAGCTCCGTAGGCAATGAGCAGTTCTTC. The V gene is TRBV7-7, the J gene TRBJ2-1; TRBD1 might be the D (5 bases). CDR1 and CDR2 from the germline V gene are SSHAT and FNYEAQ (reference sequence). CDR3 length: 16 residues.